The 14 T cell receptor beta chains below were found in one sample sequenced in a study of T cell clonality in common variable immunodeficiency (dated by TCRdb to between 2015 and 2017). Library preparation employed the immunoSEQ multiplex PCR assay. In its TCRdb copy, this immuneACCESS table keeps in-frame sequences only and misses some clones. Where compared with another copy, unresolved V genes explain less than half of these, and the others have no known cause. The table shows under 45,000 clones here, with no singletons. The ten largest clones capture over 1.2% of the sample. The sequencing input was peripheral blood mononuclear cells. Every receptor here comes from a person aged 18 to 75 in good health.

This clone was seen repeatedly, ten times or more. The read ends 3 residues before the CDR3 terminus; that terminus is restored from the germline J gene. The V and J genes are TRBV5-1 and TRBJ2-1; 7 bases are a match to TRBD1. V was clipped by 0 bases and J by 6 bases; unmatched bases: 9. CDR1 and CDR2 from the germline V gene are SGHRS and YFSETQ. This CDR3 is built from 16 residues. CDR3 sequence reads: CASSLVQGWGRNEQFF. CDR3 DNA (partial): TGCGCCAGCAGCTTGGTACAGGGGTGGGGTCGCAATGAG.

This clone was seen repeatedly, ten times or more. The CDR3 DNA, read in part, is TGTGCCAGCAGTTTGGGTGGGACAGACTCCTACAATGAG. This sequence encodes CASSLGGTDSYNE. The entire CDR3 sequence reads CASSLGGTDSYNEQFF. The V gene is TRBV28, the J gene TRBJ2-1; 7 nucleotides agree with TRBD1. The sequence runs out 3 residues before the end of the CDR3; the remainder is reconstructed from the germline J gene. Looked up from germline, CDR1 is MDHEN and CDR2 is SYDVKM. The CDR3 runs to 16 residues. V was clipped by 3 bases and J by 0 bases; unmatched bases: 5.

This clone was seen at least ten times. The sequence runs out 3 residues before the end of the CDR3; the remainder is reconstructed from the germline J gene. V and J are TRBV20-1 and TRBJ2-1; 12 bases are shared with TRBD2. Germline lookup yields CDR1 DFQATT and CDR2 SNEGSKA (reference sequence). The trim removed 6 bases at V and 1 base at J, leaving 13 bases unmatched. The CDR3 contains 18 residues. The part of the CDR3 DNA that was read is TGCAGTGCCCCGTGGGCTAGCGGGAGGGCCGGGTCCTACAATGAG. It yields the protein CSAPWASGRAGSYNE. From start to end, the CDR3 is CSAPWASGRAGSYNEQFF.

This clone was seen repeatedly, ten times or more. Germline and junction disagree at one end, which may indicate a read error. The sequence runs out 3 residues before the end of the CDR3; the remainder is reconstructed from the germline J gene. The chain has TRBV20-1 and TRBJ1-1; D gene ambiguous. The CDR3 consists of 16 residues. From germline, CDR1 is DFQATT and CDR2 SNEGSKA (reference sequence). The CDR3 here is CSTRSMHGRVNTEAFF. The DNA read from the CDR3 is TGCAGTACTAGATCGATGCACGGGCGGGTGAACACTGAA.

The table lists this clone with many counts. Coverage ceases 3 residues before the CDR3 finishes, and the germline J gene fills in the end. V usage is TRBV12-3 or TRBV12-4 and J usage is TRBJ2-7; weak D call: TRBD2 (6 bases). The V and J ends lost 1 base and 0 bases respectively, with 10 bases between them. The CDR3 totals 15 residues. The CDR3: CASSLGAGLSYEQYF. The sequenced part of the CDR3 DNA is TGTGCCAGCAGTTTAGGAGCGGGCCTCTCCTACGAG.

This clone was recorded at least ten times. The read halts 3 residues ahead of the CDR3 end, with the missing end drawn from the germline J gene. J is TRBJ2-7 and V is TRBV19, with 8 bases identical to TRBD2. This CDR3 contains 14 residues. V lost 5 bases and J lost 2; bases outside the gene matches: 5. Germline V gives CDR1 LNHDA, CDR2 SQIVND (reference sequence). The part of the CDR3 DNA that was read is TGTGCCAGTAGTTACGGGACTAGACCCTACGAG. It yields the protein CASSYGTRPYE. The whole CDR3 protein is CASSYGTRPYEQYF.

This clone was found many times. The CDR3 protein is CASSLAGGNSPLHF. CDR3 DNA, as far as it was read: TGTGCCAGCAGCTTGGCTGGGGGCAATTCACCC. The chain joins TRBV5-5 to TRBJ1-6; maybe TRBD1 (6 bases). The missing CDR3 end, 3 residues past where the read stops, is filled in from the germline J gene. The CDR3 consists of 14 residues. The germline V gene encodes CDR1 SGHKS and CDR2 YYEKEE (reference sequence). Trimming shortened V by 0 bases and J by 7 bases, and 8 bases separated the two germline ends.

This clone showed up many times. Germline is not matched at one junction end, which may reflect a read error. The sequence runs out 3 residues before the end of the CDR3; the remainder is reconstructed from the germline J gene. J is TRBJ2-5 and V is TRBV4-2; 7 bases agree with TRBD2. The CDR3 has 18 amino acids. From germline, CDR1 is LGHNA and CDR2 YNFKEQ. The part of the CDR3 DNA that was read is TGCGCCAGCAGCCAAGGCCAGTTCCAGCGGGGTAAGCAAGAGACC. It encodes CASSQGQFQRGKQET. The entire CDR3 sequence reads CASSQGQFQRGKQETQYF.

This clone came up many times. The read stops 3 residues short of the end of the CDR3; the missing end is completed from the germline J gene. The V gene is TRBV20-1, the J gene TRBJ2-1, with 7 bases lining up with TRBD2. The CDR3 consists of 17 residues. V dropped 0 bases and J dropped 7; count of bases not matched to a gene: 15. In germline, CDR1 is DFQATT, CDR2 SNEGSKA (reference sequence). This chain's CDR3 is CSARDSARVAGANEQFF. CDR3 DNA (partial): TGCAGTGCTAGAGATTCAGCCAGGGTAGCGGGTGCGAATGAG.

This clone was seen many times. Sequencing ends 3 residues short of the CDR3 end; the germline J gene provides the rest. The V call is TRBV29-1, the J call TRBJ2-1; maybe TRBD1 (7 bases). V was clipped by 8 bases and J by 9 bases, with 20 bases between them. The CDR3 covers 13 residues. Germline V gene sequence: CDR1 SQVTM, CDR2 ANQGSEA. The CDR3 loop is CSFYRGLRAEQFF. The sequenced CDR3 bases are TGCAGCTTCTACAGGGGACTTCGGGCTGAG.

This clone was picked up many times. The read gets to within 3 residues of the CDR3 end, and the germline J gene fills in the rest. The chain employs TRBV5-5 and TRBJ2-5; TRBD1 is a possible D gene (6 bases). Trimming shortened V by 2 bases and J by 4 bases, and 12 bases separated the two germline ends. Germline V gene lookup returns CDR1 SGHKS and CDR2 YYEKEE (reference sequence). The CDR3 is made up of 14 amino acids. CDR3 bases read: TGTGCCAGCAGCTTAAGAACAGGGATAGAGACC. Its protein is CASSLRTGIET. The full-length CDR3 reads as CASSLRTGIETQYF. The whole variable domain, remainder taken from reference TRBV5-5 and TRBJ2-5, is DAGVTQSPTHLIKTRGQQVTLRCSPISGHKSVSWYQQVLGQGPQFIFQYYEKEERGRGNFPDRFSARQFPNYSSELNVNALLLGDSALYLCASSLRTGIETQYFGPGTRLLVL.

This clone was recorded at least ten times. The CDR3 end is not reached by the read, which stops 3 residues before it; the germline J gene fills it in. The chain links TRBV5-1 to TRBJ1-1, with D unclear. This CDR3 comprises 15 residues. V was pared by 0 bases and J by 1 base, with 10 bases between. Germline loops: CDR1 SGHRS, CDR2 YFSETQ. CDR3 protein: CASSLVGWANTEAFF. Incomplete CDR3 DNA: TGCGCCAGCAGCTTGGTAGGGTGGGCGAACACTGAA. Together with reference TRBV5-1 and TRBJ1-1, the CDR3 gives the full variable domain: KAGVTQTPRYLIKTRGQQVTLSCSPISGHRSVSWYQQTPGQGLQFLFEYFSETQRNKGNFPGRFSGRQFSNSRSEMNVSTLELGDSALYLCASSLVGWANTEAFFGQGTRLTVV.

This clone was counted at least ten times. The read terminates 3 residues ahead of where the CDR3 ends, so the germline J gene completes it. The gene calls are TRBV5-6 and TRBJ2-5; TRBD2 is a possible D gene (6 bases). CDR1 is SGHDT, CDR2 YYEEEE, per germline. The CDR3 runs 15 residues. Trimming stripped 0 bases from V and 5 bases from J, with 14 bases between. CDR3 protein: CASSLEGRRGETQYF. The DNA read from the CDR3 is TGTGCCAGCAGCTTGGAGGGAAGACGGGGGGAGACC.

Concerning this clone itself: Sequencing ends 3 residues short of the CDR3 end; the germline J gene provides the rest. The rearrangement uses TRBV19 and TRBJ1-1, with D maybe TRBD1 (5 bases). Germline V lookup: CDR1 LNHDA, CDR2 SQIVND (reference sequence). CDR3 length: 16 amino acids. The V end was cut by 1 base, the J end by 3 bases, with 15 bases between. The CDR3 sequence is CASSIAPGMAYTEAFF. CDR3 DNA, as far as it was read: TGTGCCAGTAGTATAGCACCAGGGATGGCTTACACTGAA.